Listed below are T cell receptor beta chains from one sample, sequenced in a study of graft-versus-host responses after intestinal transplantation. Data came from immunoSEQ multiplex PCR; TCRdb stores just in-frame clones and leaves some out. The table records around 100,000 clones, 87% of them present only once. Their recognized antigens are unknown. Sample: unstimulated CD4+ T cells sorted from spleen or lymph node cells, taken before transplant. These receptor sequences come from a human donor who was the organ donor for an intestinal transplant. Both conserved end residues are part of each CDR3. A D gene is named only where the DNA matches it firmly. Clone size is given for some rows only: seen once, a few or many times, or a class if the clone is expanded.

J	D	V	size	CDR3	DNA
TRBJ1-3	TRBD1	TRBV7-9	NA	CASSLGLPGGSTRNTIYF	TGTGCCAGCAGCTTAGGTCTACCAGGGGGCTCAACGAGAAACACCATATATTTT
TRBJ2-5	NA	TRBV5-6	once	CASSLGLGGPGETQYF	TGTGCCAGCAGCTTGGGATTGGGGGGCCCGGGGGAGACCCAGTACTTC
TRBJ1-2	NA	TRBV4-1	NA	CASSQPRENYGYTF	TGCGCCAGCAGCCAACCCAGGGAAAACTATGGCTACACCTTC
TRBJ1-2	NA	TRBV6-1	NA	CASSEAGDLANYGYTF	TGTGCCAGCAGTGAAGCGGGGGATCTAGCTAACTATGGCTACACCTTC
TRBJ2-2	NA	TRBV18	NA	CASSPLQALTGELFF	TGTGCCAGCTCACCCTTACAGGCGCTTACCGGGGAGCTGTTTTTT
TRBJ2-3	TRBD2	TRBV6-4	once	CASSDQAGGATDTQYF	TGTGCCAGCAGTGACCAGGCGGGGGGGGCCACAGATACGCAGTATTTT
TRBJ2-2	NA	TRBV9	NA	CASRRGTVNTGELFF	TGTGCCAGCAGGCGCGGGACAGTCAACACCGGGGAGCTGTTTTTT
TRBJ1-2	NA	TRBV28	once	CASSSDLYGYTF	TGTGCCAGCAGTTCAGACCTCTATGGCTACACCTTC
TRBJ2-5	NA	TRBV5-4	NA	CASSLMGGLQETQYF	TGTGCCAGCAGCTTGATGGGGGGCCTCCAAGAGACCCAGTACTTC
TRBJ2-2	NA	TRBV18	NA	CASSPSLPNTGELFF	TGTGCCAGCTCACCTTCCCTACCGAACACCGGGGAGCTGTTTTTT
TRBJ1-5	NA	TRBV25-1	NA	CASRNGHQPQHF	TGTGCCAGCCGGAACGGTCATCAGCCCCAGCATTTT
TRBJ1-2	TRBD1	TRBV27	NA	CASRNTGAGYGYTF	TGTGCCAGCAGAAACACAGGGGCTGGCTATGGCTACACCTTC
TRBJ1-1	NA	TRBV30	once	CAWSPGTWNTEAFF	TGTGCCTGGAGTCCTGGGACATGGAACACTGAAGCTTTCTTT
TRBJ2-5	NA	TRBV7-6	NA	CASSFSPQETQYF	TGTGCCAGCAGCTTTTCCCCCCAAGAGACCCAGTACTTC
TRBJ2-2	NA	TRBV6-1	NA	CASSEKEVKAANTGELFF	TGTGCCAGCAGTGAAAAAGAGGTGAAGGCCGCGAACACCGGGGAGCTGTTTTTT
TRBJ2-5	TRBD1	TRBV6-5	NA	CASRWGQGAGQETQYF	TGTGCCAGCCGTTGGGGACAGGGGGCGGGTCAAGAGACCCAGTACTTC
TRBJ2-1	TRBD1	TRBV5-4	NA	CASSSRDRGTNEQFF	TGTGCCAGCAGCTCCCGGGACAGGGGTACCAATGAGCAGTTCTTC
TRBJ2-5	TRBD2	TRBV7-3	few	CASSFLRGGEETQYF	TGTGCCAGCAGCTTCCTACGGGGGGGTGAGGAGACCCAGTACTTC